The clone carrying this T cell receptor (beta chain) was counted only a few times. Its antigen is not identified. Germline V CDR1 and CDR2: SGDLS, YYNGEE. Trimming pared 0 bases from V and 0 bases from J, leaving 4 bases between. This CDR3 region has 14 residues. These data are taken from a study of response to subunit inactivated influenza vaccine. Study-level points and caveats: The authors offered the suggestion that each seasonal influenza vaccination recruits few new T cells.

TCRdb reprocessed the RT-PCR reads with MiXCR, giving one entry per CDR3 protein. The sample includes over 150,000 distinct CDR3 sequences, roughly 10% seen only once; the top ten take approximately 35%. The rearrangement links TRBV9 to TRBJ1-5, with no clear D. This receptor was obtained from a man aged 50-75 years who received an inactivated influenza vaccine. This sample comprised CD8+ T cells sorted from PBMCs, obtained less than 30 months after vaccination. The CDR3 DNA sequence: TGTGCCAGCAGCGTAGGGGATAGCAATCAGCCCCAGCATTTT. It specifies CASSVGDSNQPQHF.